This T cell receptor (beta chain) was observed in a study of CD8+ T cells in alopecia areata. As for the study in general: Administration of oral tofacitinib to treated patients was at 5 to 10 mg twice daily. Regarding the study as a whole: The study found TCR sharing across patients less clear than in mice, possibly for HLA reasons. Affected scalp, especially in alopecia totalis/universalis, had a higher clonality than normal scalp did.

As to treatment: oral pan-JAK inhibitor, 5-10 mg twice daily. Peripheral blood and lesional scalp punch biopsies were taken from alopecia areata patients. Remarks on this clone: Antigen unknown.

TCR sequencing used cDNA made by reverse transcription of extracted RNA. The method was immunoSEQ multiplex PCR; TCRdb's version includes in-frame clones alone and lacks a portion of them. The sample holds about 190,000 clones; roughly 64% are singletons and the top ten take around 4.2%. The germline CDR1 and CDR2 sequences are MNHNY and SVGAGI (reference sequence). CDR3 length: 11 residues. Between the trimmed V and J ends, which lost 7 bases and 10 bases, there was a span of 11 bases. The material was CD4+ T cells sorted from blood, obtained at week 4, from a patient treated with tofacitinib. The sequence was collected from a human donor with alopecia areata. V usage is TRBV6-6 and J usage is TRBJ2-1; no reliable D call. This CDR3 is CASTGGNEQFF. CDR3 nucleotides: TGTGCCAGCACGGGTGGGAACGAGCAGTTCTTC.